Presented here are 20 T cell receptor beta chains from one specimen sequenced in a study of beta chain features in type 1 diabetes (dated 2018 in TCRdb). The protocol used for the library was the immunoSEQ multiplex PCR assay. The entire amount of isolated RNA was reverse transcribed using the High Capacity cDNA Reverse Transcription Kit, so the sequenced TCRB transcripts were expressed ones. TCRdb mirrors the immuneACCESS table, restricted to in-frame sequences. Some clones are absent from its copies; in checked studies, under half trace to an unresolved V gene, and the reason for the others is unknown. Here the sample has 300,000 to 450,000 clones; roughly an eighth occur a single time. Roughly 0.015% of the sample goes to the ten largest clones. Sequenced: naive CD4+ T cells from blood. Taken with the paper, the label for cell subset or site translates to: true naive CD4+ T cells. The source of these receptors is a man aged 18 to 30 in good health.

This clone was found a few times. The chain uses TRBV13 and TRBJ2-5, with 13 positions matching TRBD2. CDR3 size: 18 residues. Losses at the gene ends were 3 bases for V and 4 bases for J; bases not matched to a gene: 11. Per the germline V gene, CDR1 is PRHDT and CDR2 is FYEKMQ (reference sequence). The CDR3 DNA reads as TGTGCCAGCAGCTTCGAGGGACTAGCGGGATTTCCGGGAGAGACCCAGTACTTC. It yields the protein CASSFEGLAGFPGETQYF.

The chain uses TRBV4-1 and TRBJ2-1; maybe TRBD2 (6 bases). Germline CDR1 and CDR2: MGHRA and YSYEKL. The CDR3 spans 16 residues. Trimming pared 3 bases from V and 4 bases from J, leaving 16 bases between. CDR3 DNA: TGCGCCAGCAGCCAGATCGCAGCGGGTCAATACAATGAGCAGTTCTTC. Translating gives CASSQIAAGQYNEQFF.

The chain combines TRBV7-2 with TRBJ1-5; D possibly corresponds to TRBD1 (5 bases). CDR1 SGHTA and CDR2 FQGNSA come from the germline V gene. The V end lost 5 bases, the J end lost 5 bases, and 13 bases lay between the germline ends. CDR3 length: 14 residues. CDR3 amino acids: CASSPGRGDQPQHF. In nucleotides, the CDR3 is TGTGCCAGCAGCCCTGGACGGGGGGATCAGCCCCAGCATTTT.

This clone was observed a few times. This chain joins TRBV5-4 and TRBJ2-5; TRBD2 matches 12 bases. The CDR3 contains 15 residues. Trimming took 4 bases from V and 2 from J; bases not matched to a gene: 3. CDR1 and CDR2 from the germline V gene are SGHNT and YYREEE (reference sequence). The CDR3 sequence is CASSHGLAGQETQYF. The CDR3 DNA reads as TGTGCCAGCAGCCACGGACTAGCGGGACAAGAGACCCAGTACTTC.

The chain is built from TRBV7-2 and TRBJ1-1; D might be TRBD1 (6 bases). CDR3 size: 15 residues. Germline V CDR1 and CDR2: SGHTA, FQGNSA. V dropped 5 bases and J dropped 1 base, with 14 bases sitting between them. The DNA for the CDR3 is TGTGCCAGCAGCCCCCAGACAGGCGCGAACACTGAAGCTTTCTTT. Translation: CASSPQTGANTEAFF.

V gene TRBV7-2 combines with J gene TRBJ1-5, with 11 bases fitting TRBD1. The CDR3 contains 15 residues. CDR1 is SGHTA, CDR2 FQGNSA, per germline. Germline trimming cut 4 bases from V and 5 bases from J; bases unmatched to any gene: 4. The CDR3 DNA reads TGTGCCAGCAGCTGGAGGACAGGGGGCGATCAGCCCCAGCATTTT. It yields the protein CASSWRTGGDQPQHF.

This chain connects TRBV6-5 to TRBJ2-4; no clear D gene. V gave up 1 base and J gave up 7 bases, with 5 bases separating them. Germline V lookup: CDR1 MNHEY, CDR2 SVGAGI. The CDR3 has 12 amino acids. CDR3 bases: TGTGCCAGCAGTTACTTGAGGAACATTCAGTACTTC. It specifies CASSYLRNIQYF.

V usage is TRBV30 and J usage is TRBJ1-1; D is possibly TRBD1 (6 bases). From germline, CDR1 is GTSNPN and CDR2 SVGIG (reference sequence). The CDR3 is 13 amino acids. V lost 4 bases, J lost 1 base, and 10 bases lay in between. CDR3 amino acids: CAWTQGRNTEAFF. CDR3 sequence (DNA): TGTGCCTGGACGCAGGGGAGGAACACTGAAGCTTTCTTT.

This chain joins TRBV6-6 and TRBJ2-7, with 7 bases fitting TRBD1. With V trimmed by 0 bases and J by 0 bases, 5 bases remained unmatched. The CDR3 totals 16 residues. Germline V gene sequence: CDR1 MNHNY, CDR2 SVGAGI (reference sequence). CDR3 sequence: CASSYSRGQGSYEQYF. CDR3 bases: TGTGCCAGCAGTTACTCGAGGGGGCAGGGCTCCTACGAGCAGTACTTC.

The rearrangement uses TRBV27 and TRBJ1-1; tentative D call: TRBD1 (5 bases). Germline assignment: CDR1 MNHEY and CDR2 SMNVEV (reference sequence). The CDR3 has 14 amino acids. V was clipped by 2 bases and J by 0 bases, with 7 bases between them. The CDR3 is CASSLAGMNTEAFF. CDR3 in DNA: TGTGCCAGCAGTTTAGCAGGGATGAACACTGAAGCTTTCTTT.

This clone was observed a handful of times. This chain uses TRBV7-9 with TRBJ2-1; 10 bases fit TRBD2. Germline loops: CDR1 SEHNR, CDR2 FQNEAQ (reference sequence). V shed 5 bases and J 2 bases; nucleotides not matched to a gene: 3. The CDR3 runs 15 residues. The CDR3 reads CASSQTSGPYNEQFF. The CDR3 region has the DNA TGTGCCAGCAGCCAGACTAGCGGGCCCTACAATGAGCAGTTCTTC.

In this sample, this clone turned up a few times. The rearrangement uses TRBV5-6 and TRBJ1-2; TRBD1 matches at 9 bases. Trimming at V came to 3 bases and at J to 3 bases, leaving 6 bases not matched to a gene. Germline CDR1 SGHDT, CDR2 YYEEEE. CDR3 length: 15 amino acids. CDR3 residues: CASSSDRGFHYGYTF. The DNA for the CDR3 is TGTGCCAGCAGCTCGGACAGGGGCTTCCACTATGGCTACACCTTC.

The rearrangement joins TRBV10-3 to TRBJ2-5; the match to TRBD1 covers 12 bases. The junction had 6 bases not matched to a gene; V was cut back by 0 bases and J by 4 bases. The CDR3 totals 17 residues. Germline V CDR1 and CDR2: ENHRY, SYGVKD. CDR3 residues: CAISESAGQGALETQYF. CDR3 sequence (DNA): TGTGCCATCAGTGAGTCAGCGGGACAGGGGGCCCTAGAGACCCAGTACTTC.

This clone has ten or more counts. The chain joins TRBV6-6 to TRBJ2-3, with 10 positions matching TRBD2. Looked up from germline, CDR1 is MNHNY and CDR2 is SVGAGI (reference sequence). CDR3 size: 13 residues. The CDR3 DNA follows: TGTGTTACGCGGCTAGCGGGGGAAGATACGCAGTATTTT. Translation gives CVTRLAGEDTQYF.

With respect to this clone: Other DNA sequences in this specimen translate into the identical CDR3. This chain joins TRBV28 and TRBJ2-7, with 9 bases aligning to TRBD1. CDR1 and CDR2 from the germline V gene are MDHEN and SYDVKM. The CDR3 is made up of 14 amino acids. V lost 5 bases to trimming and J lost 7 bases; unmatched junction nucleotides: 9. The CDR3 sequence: CASSPPGQGGEQYF. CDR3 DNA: TGTGCCAGCAGTCCTCCGGGACAGGGCGGGGAGCAGTACTTC.

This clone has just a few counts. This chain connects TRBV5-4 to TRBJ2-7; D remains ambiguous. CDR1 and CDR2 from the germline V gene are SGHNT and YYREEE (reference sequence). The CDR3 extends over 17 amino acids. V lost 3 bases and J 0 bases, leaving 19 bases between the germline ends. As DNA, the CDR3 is TGTGCCAGCAGCTCTCGACTCTCCTGGGTCGGCTCCTACGAGCAGTACTTC. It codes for CASSSRLSWVGSYEQYF.

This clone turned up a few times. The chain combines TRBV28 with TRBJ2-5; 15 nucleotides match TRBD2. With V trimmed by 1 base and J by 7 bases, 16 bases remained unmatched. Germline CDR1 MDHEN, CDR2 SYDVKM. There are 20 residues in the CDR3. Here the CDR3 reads CASSLSGLAGGPHRLGTQYF. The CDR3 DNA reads TGTGCCAGCAGTTTATCTGGACTAGCGGGAGGGCCCCACCGTTTGGGGACCCAGTACTTC.

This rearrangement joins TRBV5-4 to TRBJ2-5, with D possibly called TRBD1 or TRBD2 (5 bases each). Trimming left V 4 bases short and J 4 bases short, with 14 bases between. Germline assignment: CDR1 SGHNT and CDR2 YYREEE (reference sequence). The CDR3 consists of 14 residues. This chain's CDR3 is CASSLGVRRETQYF. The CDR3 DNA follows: TGTGCCAGCAGCCTGGGGGTCCGGAGAGAGACCCAGTACTTC.

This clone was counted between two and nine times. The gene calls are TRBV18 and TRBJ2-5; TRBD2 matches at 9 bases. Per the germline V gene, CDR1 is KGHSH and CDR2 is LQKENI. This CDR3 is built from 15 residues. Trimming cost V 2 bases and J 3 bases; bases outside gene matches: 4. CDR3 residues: CASSPGAGGEETQYF. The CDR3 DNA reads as TGTGCCAGCTCACCAGGAGCGGGGGGTGAAGAGACCCAGTACTTC.

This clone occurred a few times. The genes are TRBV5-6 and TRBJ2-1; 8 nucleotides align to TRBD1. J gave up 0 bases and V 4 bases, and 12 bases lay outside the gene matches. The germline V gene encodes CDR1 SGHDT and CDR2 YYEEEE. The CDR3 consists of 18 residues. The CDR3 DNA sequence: TGTGCCAGCAGCATGGAGAGACAGGGGATCCCCTCCTACAATGAGCAGTTCTTC. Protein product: CASSMERQGIPSYNEQFF.